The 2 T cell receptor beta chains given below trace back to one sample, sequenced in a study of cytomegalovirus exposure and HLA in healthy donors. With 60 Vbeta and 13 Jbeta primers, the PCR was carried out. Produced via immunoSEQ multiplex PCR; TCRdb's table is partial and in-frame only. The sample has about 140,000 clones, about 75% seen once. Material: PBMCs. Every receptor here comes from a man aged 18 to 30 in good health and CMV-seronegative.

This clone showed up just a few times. The CDR3 sequence: CATRGGWTDTQYF. The CDR3 nucleotides read TGTGCCACCCGCGGGGGTTGGACAGATACGCAGTATTTT. V and J are TRBV19 and TRBJ2-3; 7 bases match TRBD2. This CDR3 region has 13 residues. V dropped 10 bases and J dropped 3; count of bases not matched to a gene: 7. Germline V gene sequence: CDR1 LNHDA, CDR2 SQIVND (reference sequence). The whole variable domain, remainder taken from reference TRBV19 and TRBJ2-3, is DGGITQSPKYLFRKEGQNVTLSCEQNLNHDAMYWYRQDPGQGLRLIYYSQIVNDFQKGDIAEGYSVSREKKESFPLTVTSAQKNPTAFYLCATRGGWTDTQYFGPGTRLTVL.

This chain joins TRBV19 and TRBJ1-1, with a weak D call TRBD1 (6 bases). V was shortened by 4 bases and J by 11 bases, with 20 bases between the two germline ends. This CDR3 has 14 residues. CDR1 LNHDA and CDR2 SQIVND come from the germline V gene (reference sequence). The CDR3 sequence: CASSNGASTGRAFF. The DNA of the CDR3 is TGTGCCAGTAGTAATGGGGCCTCAACAGGGCGGGCTTTCTTT.